The source of this T cell receptor (beta chain) is a study of blood T cells in healthy people across ages (dated by TCRdb to 2015 to 2017). General notes on the study: In model experiments, template switching captured about one uniquely barcoded TCR beta cDNA molecule for every two T cells. To track age-related changes in TCR beta repertoire diversity, the study relied on deep sequencing normalized with unique cDNA molecular identifiers. The donors were divided into four age groups: young (average around 16 years), middle-aged (almost 40), aged (approximately 59) and long-lived (roughly 82). To avoid experimental bias, donors of different ages were distributed randomly across sequencing lanes. Using the same blood draw, the study looked at two additional independent replicas of 1 million unique cDNA reads for two donors, one aged 18 to 29 and the other aged 80 or older.

The library was produced with 5' RACE. Sequenced using an Illumina HiSeq 2500. A second PCR of about 7 to 12 cycles was run with a J-beta primer mix and a sample-barcoded 5' primer. Each TCR beta cDNA molecule received a unique molecular identifier from a template-switch 5' adaptor carrying 12 random nucleotides. Each sample yielded at least 3 million CDR3-containing paired-end reads. First-strand cDNA synthesis was performed from all RNA using the Mint cDNA synthesis kit, with priming by a TRBC-specific oligonucleotide. Following uracil-DNA glycosylase treatment, all cDNA underwent a first 18-cycle PCR with the universal primers M1SS and BC2_uni_R. From the authors' description of their analysis: Normalization of each sample was performed by random selection of 1 million high-quality reads, each carrying a distinct molecular identifier. Instead of being binned into consensus sequences, reads that shared molecular identifiers were thrown out. MiTCR, run with a Q25 quality threshold and the strictest error-elimination algorithm, handled CDR3 identification, clonotype clustering and error correction. A nonparametric unseen species model using Euler transformation provided a lower-bound estimate of total TCR beta diversity. TCRdb's own reprocessing of the public reads used fastp at Q25 and MiXCR and kept productive beta chains. Every distinct CDR3 protein forms one entry, paired with its most common genes and DNA. The authors' filters were not applied to this entry. Here the sample has 600,000 to 1,000,000 distinct CDR3 sequences; roughly 60% occur a single time. 20% to 25% of the sample is taken by the ten largest.

Results and caveats for the whole study, not just this receptor: Total diversity estimates from one million sequenced T cells were considered lower bounds and underestimates. Observed TCR beta diversity correlated strongly with the percentage of naive T cells measured by flow cytometry. Because profiling used bulk unsorted PBMCs, naive and antigen-experienced compartments could not be compared conclusively. As age increased, observed TCR beta diversity per million T cells dropped in a roughly linear way, and a significant reduction was already evident by age about 36. Compared with the aged group, the long-lived group had more naive CD4+ T cells, fewer expanded clones and increased TCR diversity, a pattern suggesting age selection. The CMV infection status of donors was not known, potentially confounding age-related changes in expanded clonotypes.

CDR1 and CDR2 (SEHNR, FQNEAQ) derive from the germline V gene (reference sequence). The CDR3 sequence holds 16 residues, the cysteine and phenylalanine included. The CDR3 DNA has 48 bases and is translated from base 1. This clonotype is a singleton in its sample. This clone's antigen is unknown. A much larger clone differs from this one at a single base, so this may be a read error. Systemically healthy Caucasian individuals from Russia, some 38 in total and aged about 6 to 95 years, were included as donors. Ten milliliters of peripheral blood were drawn from each donor into EDTA-treated Vacutainer tubes. Ficoll-Paque density-gradient centrifugation was used to isolate PBMCs, with at least 6.5 million per sample. Total RNA, at least 5.5 micrograms per sample, was extracted from PBMCs with Trizol reagent. For every donor, an aliquot of PBMCs went through flow cytometry to measure the percentages of naive CD45RAhigh/CD27high T cells.

This clonotype originated in a man in his thirties or forties in good health. Recombination linked TRBV7-9 to TRBJ2-1; TRBD2 might be the D gene, on 6 matching bases. The sample taken for sequencing was blood. The CDR3 is CASSLGAGILRNERFF. The nucleotides are TGTGCCAGCAGCTTAGGGGCGGGGATCCTAAGGAATGAGCGGTTCTTC.